This T cell receptor (beta chain) is drawn from a study of cytomegalovirus exposure and HLA in healthy donors. A word on this clone: Its antigen remains unknown.

Generated by immunoSEQ multiplex PCR, the TCRdb table keeps only in-frame clones and is missing some. The table lists fewer than 300,000 clones, approximately 90% of them singletons. The CDR3 has 13 residues. Germline V lookup: CDR1 SNHLY, CDR2 FYNNEI. Trimming left V 3 bases short and J 0 bases short, with 2 bases between. Study-wide points: It was found in a later analysis that first-cohort TCR clusters tended to co-occur in the roughly 120 validation repertoires.

The rearrangement uses TRBV2 and TRBJ2-2, with no clear D. The sequence was collected from a young woman in good health and CMV-seronegative. Sample: PBMCs. CDR3 residues: CASSDANTGELFF. Here the CDR3 DNA reads TGTGCCAGCAGTGACGCGAACACCGGGGAGCTGTTTTTT.